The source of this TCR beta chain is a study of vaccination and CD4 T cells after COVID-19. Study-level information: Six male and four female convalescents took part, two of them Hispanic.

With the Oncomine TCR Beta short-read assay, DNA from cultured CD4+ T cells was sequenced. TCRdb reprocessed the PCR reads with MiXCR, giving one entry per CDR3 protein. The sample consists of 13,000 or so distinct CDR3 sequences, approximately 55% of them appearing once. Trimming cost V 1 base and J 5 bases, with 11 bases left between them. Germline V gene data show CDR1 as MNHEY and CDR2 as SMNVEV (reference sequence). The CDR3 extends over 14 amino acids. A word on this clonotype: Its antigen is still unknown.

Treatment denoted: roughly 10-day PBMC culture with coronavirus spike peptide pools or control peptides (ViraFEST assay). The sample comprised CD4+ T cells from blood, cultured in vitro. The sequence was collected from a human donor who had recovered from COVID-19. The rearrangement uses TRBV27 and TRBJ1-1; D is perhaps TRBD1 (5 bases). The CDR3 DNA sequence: TGTGCCAGCAGTTTATACGGGGCATCTACTGAAGCTTTCTTT. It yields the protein CASSLYGASTEAFF.